This T cell receptor (beta chain) was retrieved from a study of T cell responses to AZD1222 COVID-19 vaccine. The germline CDR1 and CDR2 sequences are SGHRS and YFSETQ. This CDR3 is built from 15 residues. Trimming took off 0 bases at V and 0 bases at J, with 4 bases between the two ends. Produced via immunoSEQ multiplex PCR; TCRdb's table is partial and in-frame only. The sample carries some 200,000 clones, approximately 91% recorded once. The chain combines TRBV5-1 with TRBJ2-6, with no clear D. The sample here was peripheral blood, taken 28 days after the second AZD1222 dose. This sequence was found in an adult who received the AZD1222 COVID-19 vaccine. CDR3 DNA: TGCGCCAGCAGCTTGGTCCCCTCTGGGGCCAACGTCCTGACTTTC. This codes for CASSLVPSGANVLTF.